What follows describes a single T cell receptor beta chain. Germline loops: CDR1 SGHRS, CDR2 YFSETQ. With V trimmed by 4 bases and J by 2 bases, 5 bases remained unmatched. CDR3 size: 14 residues. How the authors handled the data: Estimated nucleated cell counts came from reference gene primer amplification. TCRdb's copy holds only in-frame clones and misses some; the assay was immunoSEQ multiplex PCR. V, J and clone size derive from that table, while D and trimming were established from the DNA sequence. The sample has about 80,000 clones; approximately 78% are singletons. This specimen belongs to a study of blood T cell repertoires in COVID-19. Seattle researchers signed up patients amid active infection and tracked them longitudinally.

Material: peripheral blood. The sequence was collected from a man in his fifties or sixties with COVID-19, enrolled during active disease. The chain carries TRBV5-1 and TRBJ1-2; 7 nucleotides agree with TRBD1. For the CDR3, the DNA is TGCGCCAGCAGCAAAGGACAGGCCAACTATGGCTACACCTTC. It specifies CASSKGQANYGYTF.